This T cell receptor beta chain was documented in a study of control samples from healthy donors and cancer patients. The germline V and J ends were trimmed by 5 bases and 2 bases, with 9 bases remaining between them. Germline V gene lookup returns CDR1 SNHLY and CDR2 FYNNEI. The CDR3 spans 13 residues. Only in-frame clones appear in the TCRdb table, and some are missing; sequencing was by immunoSEQ multiplex PCR. Of about 190,000 clones detected, roughly 93% appear once; the ten largest clones hold around 1.6%. The sample was blood. This clonotype was obtained from a man in his late teens or twenties in good health. This chain uses TRBV2 with TRBJ1-1; TRBD1 is a possible D gene (5 bases). CDR3 coding DNA: TGTGCCAGCAGTAGCGGGACTAACACTGAAGCTTTCTTT. Amino acids: CASSSGTNTEAFF.